This T cell receptor beta chain was captured by sequencing in a study of cytomegalovirus exposure and HLA in healthy donors. Study-wide points: Being productive about 87% or about 30% of the time was typical of most TCR beta V segments in an earlier analysis. Sequence variants that were highly shared formed a cluster that was likely a sequencing artifact. With DRB1 most and HLA-C fewest, TCR association rates differed between HLA loci in a later analysis.

Details on this clone: Its specificity is not known.

Trimming shortened V by 0 bases and J by 4 bases, and 15 bases separated the two germline ends. Germline CDR1 reads MNHEY; CDR2 reads SVGAGI. The CDR3 is 16 residues long. With 60 Vbeta and 13 Jbeta primers, the PCR was carried out. Generated by immunoSEQ multiplex PCR, the TCRdb table keeps only in-frame clones and is missing some. The table has 140,000 to 150,000 clones, over 70% seen once. The origin of this receptor is a man aged 40-50 years in good health and CMV-seronegative. The chain combines TRBV6-5 with TRBJ1-1; maybe TRBD1 (6 bases). Sequencing used PBMCs. CDR3 sequence reads: CASSYSVLGAGTEAFF. The CDR3 DNA reads as TGTGCCAGCAGTTACTCGGTTCTGGGGGCGGGCACTGAAGCTTTCTTT.